This paragraph reports one T cell receptor (beta chain). CDR3 size: 15 residues. V lost 4 bases and J lost 3; bases outside the gene matches: 8. Germline V gives CDR1 ENHRY, CDR2 SYGVKD. Sequencing was at deep level. Method: immunoSEQ multiplex PCR; TCRdb's copy keeps in-frame clones and lacks some. The sample records 730,000 or so clones, around 72% being singletons. The data stem from a study of shared clonotypes between healthy human individuals. V and J are TRBV10-3 and TRBJ2-7; 8 positions match TRBD2. The specimen was memory CD4+ T cells sorted from blood. Subset specified: CD45RA-negative fraction. The clonotype was recovered from a woman between 25 and 40 years old in good health. CDR3 sequence reads: CAISGRPGRDYEQYF. The DNA for the CDR3 is TGTGCCATCAGTGGAAGGCCCGGGAGGGACTACGAGCAGTACTTC.